One sample yielded the 17 T cell receptor beta chains listed below, sequenced in a study of T-cell memory formation after mild COVID-19. Via MiXCR, TCRdb re-called the 5' RACE reads, giving one row per CDR3 protein. The sample consists of 500,000 to 600,000 distinct CDR3 sequences, 18% of them appearing once. Specimen: PBMCs or a T cell subset sorted from them (not recorded which). The receptors shown here come from an adult woman who had mild COVID-19 (a few samples of this study predate the infection). Cell type and time point are not known.

A few counts support this clonotype. One junction end disagrees with the germline gene, perhaps due to a read error. The chain employs TRBV7-9 and TRBJ2-2; tentative D call: TRBD2 (6 bases). This CDR3 comprises 18 residues. Per germline, CDR1 SEHNR and CDR2 FQNEAQ (reference sequence). The chain's CDR3 is CASNLYLPGEANTGELFF. In DNA, the CDR3 is TGTGCCAGCAACTTATACCTTCCGGGAGAAGCGAACACCGGGGAGCTGTTTTTT.

The genes are TRBV5-1 and TRBJ2-7; 11 nucleotides align to TRBD1. V lost 3 bases, J lost 7 bases, and 15 bases stayed unmatched. The CDR3 length is 17 residues. The germline V gene has CDR1 SGHRS and CDR2 YFSETQ. The CDR3 sequence: CASSSLSGQGALGEQYF. As DNA, the CDR3 is TGCGCCAGCAGCTCTCTAAGTGGACAGGGGGCGCTGGGGGAGCAGTACTTC.

The rearrangement uses TRBV5-1 and TRBJ2-1, with no clear D. Germline CDR1 is SGHRS and CDR2 is YFSETQ. V lost 1 base to trimming and J lost 0 bases, with 14 bases between them. The CDR3 contains 17 residues. The CDR3 DNA reads as TGCGCCAGCAGCTTGACGGTTTCGGAACCCTCCTACAATGAGCAGTTCTTC. Protein product: CASSLTVSEPSYNEQFF.

This clonotype was picked up a small number of times. The V call is TRBV3-1, the J call TRBJ1-1, with D perhaps TRBD1 (6 bases). The CDR3 extends over 15 amino acids. Per germline, CDR1 LGHDT and CDR2 YNNKEL (reference sequence). The ends were cut back, 4 bases at V and 4 bases at J, with 16 bases in the middle. The DNA of the CDR3 is TGTGCCAGCAGCCGTCAGGGGTTTGGAAGCACTGAAGCTTTCTTT. Protein product: CASSRQGFGSTEAFF.

A remark on this clonotype: Compared with germline, one end of the junction differs, possibly owing to a read error. This rearrangement joins TRBV7-9 to TRBJ2-1; D is unresolved. From germline, CDR1 is SEHNR and CDR2 FQNEAQ (reference sequence). The CDR3 loop spans 12 amino acids. The CDR3 spells CARSSGYNEQFF. The CDR3 nucleotides are TGTGCCAGAAGCTCAGGATACAATGAGCAGTTCTTC.

The gene calls are TRBV6-6 and TRBJ1-2; D gene uncertain. The CDR3 extends over 14 amino acids. Trimming removed 2 bases at V and 8 bases at J, with 15 bases between. CDR1 and CDR2 from the germline V gene are MNHNY and SVGAGI (reference sequence). This chain's CDR3 is CASSYVGGEEGYTF. CDR3 nucleotide sequence: TGTGCCAGCAGTTACGTGGGCGGGGAGGAAGGCTACACCTTC.

The genes are TRBV5-8 and TRBJ2-5; 7 nucleotides match TRBD1. The CDR3 has 14 amino acids. CDR1 is SGHTS, CDR2 YDEGEE, per germline. The J segment lost 5 bases and the V segment lost 4 bases, leaving 8 bases of the junction unmatched. DNA for the CDR3: TGTGCCAGCAGCACAGGGGATTGGTGGGAGACCCAGTACTTC. It codes for CASSTGDWWETQYF.

The V and J genes are TRBV6-5 and TRBJ2-7; D is perhaps TRBD1 (6 bases). V was cut by 3 bases and J by 0 bases, with 15 bases left in between. Germline lookup yields CDR1 MNHEY and CDR2 SVGAGI. This CDR3 region has 16 residues. The CDR3 region has the DNA TGTGCCAGCAGTTATGGAACCCCGGACAGCTCCTACGAGCAGTACTTC. This sequence encodes CASSYGTPDSSYEQYF.

The chain recombines TRBV6-1 with TRBJ2-7, with D possibly TRBD1 on 6 matching bases. Looked up from germline, CDR1 is MNHNS and CDR2 is SASEGT. Trimming shortened V by 3 bases and J by 0 bases, and 12 bases separated the two germline ends. CDR3 length equals 15 residues. CDR3 nucleotide sequence: TGTGCCAGCAGTGACCGGACAGTATACTCCTACGAGCAGTACTTC. As protein: CASSDRTVYSYEQYF.

This clonotype turned up a few times. This chain uses TRBV5-1 with TRBJ2-7; 7 bases are a match to TRBD1. V lost 0 bases and J lost 1; bases outside the gene matches: 4. The CDR3 is 15 residues long. The germline V gene has CDR1 SGHRS and CDR2 YFSETQ. Written as DNA, the CDR3 is TGCGCCAGCAGCTTGGGTCAGGGGGAGTCCTACGAGCAGTACTTC. The encoded protein is CASSLGQGESYEQYF.

This clonotype was counted only a few times. The CDR3 reads CASSSRGPNYGYTF. CDR3 nucleotides: TGTGCCAGCAGCTCCCGTGGGCCTAACTATGGCTACACCTTC. The chain links TRBV7-8 to TRBJ1-2; D is uncertain. The germline V and J ends were trimmed by 4 bases and 0 bases, with 9 bases remaining between them. Germline V gives CDR1 SGHVS, CDR2 FQNEAQ. The CDR3 totals 14 residues. Supplemented by reference TRBV7-8 and TRBJ1-2, the full variable domain reads GAGVSQSPRYKVAKRGQDVALRCDPISGHVSLFWYQQALGQGPEFLTYFQNEAQLDKSGLPSDRFFAERPEGSVSTLKIQRTQQEDSAVYLCASSSRGPNYGYTFGSGTRLTVV.

This clonotype was picked up a small number of times. The chain couples TRBV7-9 to TRBJ1-1, with D possibly matching TRBD1 (5 bases). The CDR3 contains 12 residues. Germline-derived CDR1 and CDR2 are SEHNR and FQNEAQ (reference sequence). With 2 bases removed from V and 8 bases from J, the gap between germline ends came to 9 bases. Written as DNA, the CDR3 is TGTGCCAGCAGCTTATGGGGCGAGGAAGCTTTCTTT. Protein: CASSLWGEEAFF.

V usage is TRBV11-2 and J usage is TRBJ2-7; maybe TRBD2 (5 bases). This CDR3 spans 14 amino acids. Trimming took off 4 bases at V and 3 bases at J, with 13 bases between the two ends. Germline V gene sequence: CDR1 SGHAT, CDR2 FQNNGV. CDR3 residues: CASSSPGKHYEQYF. Here the CDR3 DNA reads TGTGCCAGCAGCTCCCCGGGAAAACACTACGAGCAGTACTTC. Together with reference TRBV11-2 and TRBJ2-7, the CDR3 gives the full variable domain: EAGVAQSPRYKIIEKRQSVAFWCNPISGHATLYWYQQILGQGPKLLIQFQNNGVVDDSQLPKDRFSAERLKGVDSTLKIQPAKLEDSAVYLCASSSPGKHYEQYFGPGTRLTVT.

This clonotype was picked up a small number of times. V and J are TRBV20-1 and TRBJ1-2; D may be TRBD1 (5 bases). The CDR3 extends over 14 amino acids. Trimming removed 2 bases from V and 4 bases from J, with 14 bases in between. In germline, CDR1 is DFQATT, CDR2 SNEGSKA (reference sequence). The CDR3 coding sequence is TGCAGTGCTAGACGCGGGACCGACCTCTATGGCTACACCTTC. Protein sequence: CSARRGTDLYGYTF.

This clonotype was seen once. V usage is TRBV11-2 and J usage is TRBJ2-1; D might be TRBD1 or TRBD2, each matching 5 bases. Germline V gene lookup returns CDR1 SGHAT and CDR2 FQNNGV. V was shortened by 2 bases and J by 6 bases, with 20 bases between the two germline ends. CDR3 length equals 17 residues. As DNA, the CDR3 is TGTGCCAGCAGCTTAATAGCTCGGTGGGACCTCCCCAATGAGCAGTTCTTC. It is translated as CASSLIARWDLPNEQFF.

This clonotype has ten or more counts. This chain uses TRBV12-3 or TRBV12-4 with TRBJ2-5, with D possibly being TRBD2 (6 bases). V shed 3 bases and J shed 1 base, with 9 bases lying between them. This CDR3 contains 14 residues. This CDR3 reads CASSFGGAQETQYF. The CDR3 DNA sequence: TGTGCCAGCAGTTTTGGCGGGGCCCAAGAGACCCAGTACTTC.

The chain employs TRBV11-2 and TRBJ2-5; TRBD2 matches at 8 bases. Germline V gene lookup returns CDR1 SGHAT and CDR2 FQNNGV. V lost 4 bases and J lost 7; bases outside the gene matches: 11. The CDR3 runs 15 residues. The CDR3 DNA reads TGTGCCAGCAGCTCACAGGCGGGAGGTACGGCGACCCAGTACTTC. Its translation is CASSSQAGGTATQYF.